The 19 T cell receptor beta chains reported below all come from one sample, sequenced in a study of Ad26.COV2.S vaccination and SARS-CoV-2 variants. Profiled with immunoSEQ multiplex PCR; TCRdb holds only in-frame clones, not every one. The repertoire consists of 350,000 to 450,000 clones, with roughly 80% occurring once and the leading ten covering more than 7%. Stated treatment: 19 received Ad26.COV2.S at low or high dose, single or two shots; about 5 received placebo; per-sample allocation not given. Day 63 after the first vaccine or placebo injection was the time point for sampling. This sample comprised peripheral blood, obtained in a trial of Ad26.COV2.S vaccine versus placebo. These TCRs come from a person aged 18 to 59 who received the Ad26.COV2.S COVID-19 vaccine or a placebo.

The J gene is TRBJ1-2, the V gene TRBV19; D not resolved. Per the germline V gene, CDR1 is LNHDA and CDR2 is SQIVND (reference sequence). Trimming pared 2 bases from V and 6 bases from J, leaving 16 bases between. The CDR3 length is 15 residues. DNA for the CDR3: TGTGCCAGTAGTATAAAGTTCCCTGTGGCAAATGGCTACACCTTC. Its translation: CASSIKFPVANGYTF.

The chain couples TRBV20-1 to TRBJ2-2; possibly TRBD1 for D (5 bases). Germline values: CDR1 DFQATT, CDR2 SNEGSKA (reference sequence). V was cut by 4 bases and J by 5 bases, with 5 bases left in between. The CDR3 contains 11 residues. This chain's CDR3 is CSAKGTGELFF. The CDR3, as DNA: TGCAGTGCTAAGGGGACCGGGGAGCTGTTTTTT.

The V gene is TRBV9, the J gene TRBJ2-1; maybe TRBD1 (5 bases). The germline gives CDR1 SGDLS, CDR2 YYNGEE. V dropped 0 bases and J dropped 5 bases, with 12 bases sitting between them. The CDR3 has 15 residues. The CDR3 DNA reads as TGTGCCAGCAGCGTAGCACCAGACAGCGACAATGAGCAGTTCTTC. It codes for CASSVAPDSDNEQFF.

The chain is built from TRBV5-1 and TRBJ2-7; D remains unclear. Germline CDR1 reads SGHRS; CDR2 reads YFSETQ. V lost 4 bases and J 0 bases, leaving 17 bases between the germline ends. This CDR3 is built from 16 residues. The CDR3 region has the DNA TGCGCCAGCAGCCCTGACTTACGCCCTAGCTCCTACGAGCAGTACTTC. Translating gives CASSPDLRPSSYEQYF.

The CDR3 sequence: CASSLEWGYEQYF. CDR3 bases: TGTGCCAGCAGCTTAGAATGGGGGTACGAGCAGTACTTC. V usage is TRBV11-3 and J usage is TRBJ2-7; D may match TRBD1 or TRBD2 (5 bases each). CDR1 is SGHNT and CDR2 is YENEEA in the germline V gene. Trimming cost V 0 bases and J 4 bases, with 7 bases left between them. The CDR3 is 13 amino acids.

The chain links TRBV19 to TRBJ2-6; the match to TRBD2 covers 8 bases. The CDR3 consists of 16 residues. Germline CDR1 LNHDA, CDR2 SQIVND (reference sequence). With V trimmed by 2 bases and J by 4 bases, 4 bases remained unmatched. The DNA for the CDR3 is TGTGCCAGTAGTATAATAGCGGGGACAGGGGCCAACGTCCTGACTTTC. Translating it yields CASSIIAGTGANVLTF. The whole variable domain, remainder taken from reference TRBV19 and TRBJ2-6, is DGGITQSPKYLFRKEGQNVTLSCEQNLNHDAMYWYRQDPGQGLRLIYYSQIVNDFQKGDIAEGYSVSREKKESFPLTVTSAQKNPTAFYLCASSIIAGTGANVLTFGAGSRLTVL.

The CDR3 region is CASTASSTDTEAFF. The CDR3 DNA reads as TGCGCCAGCACAGCGTCCTCGACAGACACTGAAGCTTTCTTT. J is TRBJ1-1 and V is TRBV5-1; a weak D match, TRBD1 (5 bases). Germline loops: CDR1 SGHRS, CDR2 YFSETQ. The CDR3 is 14 amino acids. The V and J ends lost 6 bases and 3 bases respectively, with 15 bases between them.

This clone was found once. V gene TRBV18 combines with J gene TRBJ1-1; unclear D gene. Deletions cut 5 bases from V and 2 bases from J, with 9 bases between. The CDR3 has 13 residues. From germline, CDR1 is KGHSH and CDR2 LQKENI. Written as DNA, the CDR3 is TGTGCCAGCTCATCTGGAGGAAACACTGAAGCTTTCTTT. Its protein is CASSSGGNTEAFF.

The chain recombines TRBV11-2 with TRBJ2-7, with D maybe TRBD1 (6 bases). Germline V lookup: CDR1 SGHAT, CDR2 FQNNGV. V lost 1 base to trimming and J lost 2 bases, with 9 bases between them. This CDR3 contains 14 residues. CDR3 coding DNA: TGTGCCAGCAGCTTAGTCCCAGGGGCCTACGAGCAGTACTTC. Its protein is CASSLVPGAYEQYF.

The V call is TRBV5-4, the J call TRBJ2-1; 8 bases match TRBD1. The CDR3 consists of 16 residues. CDR1 is SGHNT, CDR2 YYREEE, per germline (reference sequence). Trimming removed 0 bases from V and 5 bases from J; junction bases left unmatched: 7. CDR3 nucleotide sequence: TGTGCCAGCAGCTTGGAGGCAGGGGGCCTGAACAATGAGCAGTTCTTC. This sequence encodes CASSLEAGGLNNEQFF.

This chain joins TRBV7-9 and TRBJ1-2, with 8 bases aligning to TRBD1. The CDR3 runs 15 residues. Trimming cost V 3 bases and J 6 bases; bases outside gene matches: 9. Germline loops: CDR1 SEHNR, CDR2 FQNEAQ (reference sequence). For the CDR3, the DNA is TGTGCCAGCAGCTTTAGGCGGACAGGGACCCATGGCTACACCTTC. The encoded protein is CASSFRRTGTHGYTF.

V and J are TRBV11-3 and TRBJ2-7, with 7 bases matching TRBD1. Germline V gives CDR1 SGHNT, CDR2 YENEEA. Trimming took 3 bases from V and 1 from J; bases not matched to a gene: 0. The CDR3 is made up of 13 amino acids. CDR3 DNA sequence: TGTGCCAGCAGCTTGGGACAGTCCTACGAGCAGTACTTC. Translating gives CASSLGQSYEQYF.

The chain has TRBV7-3 and TRBJ1-1; D gene uncertain. V was cut by 2 bases and J by 3 bases, with 10 bases left in between. Germline lookup yields CDR1 SGHTA and CDR2 FQGTGA. This CDR3 comprises 14 residues. The CDR3 spells CASSLGVAHTEAFF. CDR3 in DNA: TGTGCCAGCAGCTTAGGCGTGGCGCACACTGAAGCTTTCTTT.

J is TRBJ2-6 and V is TRBV5-6; D uncertain. V dropped 0 bases and J dropped 1 base, with 8 bases sitting between them. Germline lookup yields CDR1 SGHDT and CDR2 YYEEEE. The CDR3 sequence is 16 residues long. CDR3 sequence reads: CASSLAWGSGANVLTF. For the CDR3, the DNA is TGTGCCAGCAGCTTGGCTTGGGGTTCTGGGGCCAACGTCCTGACTTTC.

The chain employs TRBV20-1 and TRBJ1-1; no reliable D call. CDR1 and CDR2 (germline): DFQATT, SNEGSKA (reference sequence). The CDR3 contains 11 residues. V shed 0 bases and J shed 11 bases, with 10 bases lying between them. DNA of the CDR3: TGCAGTGCTAGAGATCCACCAAACGCTTTCTTT. This gives the protein CSARDPPNAFF.

This clone was recorded a few times. In DNA, the CDR3 is TGTGCCAGCAGCTTATCAAGAAGTCCGTACTTC. Amino acid sequence: CASSLSRSPYF. The chain links TRBV11-2 to TRBJ2-7; no firm D call. Trimming took off 2 bases at V and 12 bases at J, with 11 bases between the two ends. Germline V CDR1 and CDR2: SGHAT, FQNNGV. The CDR3 has 11 residues.

The chain employs TRBV7-3 and TRBJ1-2, with 8 bases identical to TRBD1. V was clipped by 5 bases and J by 4 bases; unmatched bases: 9. Germline assignment: CDR1 SGHTA and CDR2 FQGTGA. The CDR3 is made up of 15 amino acids. CDR3 sequence (DNA): TGTGCCAGCAGCCCAGAAGGACAGGGTCCCTATGGCTACACCTTC. Translation: CASSPEGQGPYGYTF.

This chain links TRBV2 with TRBJ2-1, with TRBD2 matching 8 bases. The CDR3 extends over 16 amino acids. Unmatched junction bases numbered 8, after V lost 3 bases and J lost 4 bases. Germline CDR1 reads SNHLY; CDR2 reads FYNNEI. CDR3 amino acids: CASSDDRVAGYNEQFF. CDR3 bases: TGTGCCAGCAGTGATGACCGGGTAGCGGGGTACAATGAGCAGTTCTTC.

The chain carries TRBV9 and TRBJ2-5; no definite D call. The ends were cut back, 2 bases at V and 5 bases at J, with 10 bases in the middle. Germline V gives CDR1 SGDLS, CDR2 YYNGEE. The CDR3 is made up of 13 amino acids. CDR3 region: CASSVIGWETQYF. CDR3 coding DNA: TGTGCCAGCAGCGTGATCGGGTGGGAGACCCAGTACTTC.